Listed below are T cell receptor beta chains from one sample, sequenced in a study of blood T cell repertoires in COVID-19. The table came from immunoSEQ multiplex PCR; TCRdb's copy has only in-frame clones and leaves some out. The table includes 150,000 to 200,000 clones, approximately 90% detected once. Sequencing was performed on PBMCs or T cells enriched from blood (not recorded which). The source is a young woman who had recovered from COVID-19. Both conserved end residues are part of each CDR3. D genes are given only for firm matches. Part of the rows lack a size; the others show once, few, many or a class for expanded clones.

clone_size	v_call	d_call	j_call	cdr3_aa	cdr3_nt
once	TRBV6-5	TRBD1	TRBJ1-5	CASSPTGTGNQPQHF	TGTGCCAGCAGTCCTACGGGGACAGGGAATCAGCCCCAGCATTTT
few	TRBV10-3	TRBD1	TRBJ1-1	CAIASSALFDRGQNTEAFF	TGTGCCATCGCCTCCTCGGCCCTGTTCGACAGGGGCCAGAACACTGAAGCTTTCTTT
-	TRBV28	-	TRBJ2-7	CASSWVGGYEQYF	TGTGCCAGCAGTTGGGTTGGCGGGTACGAGCAGTACTTC
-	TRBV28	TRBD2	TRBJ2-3	CASSLLRTSGTDTQYF	TGTGCCAGCAGTTTATTACGGACTAGCGGCACAGATACGCAGTATTTT
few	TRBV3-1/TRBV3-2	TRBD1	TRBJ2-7	CASSQDGDSSYEQYF	TGTGCCAGCAGCCAAGACGGGGACAGCTCCTACGAGCAGTACTTC
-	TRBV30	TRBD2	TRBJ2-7	CAWSVPGPGLAFEQYF	TGTGCCTGGAGTGTACCCGGGCCGGGACTAGCGTTCGAGCAGTACTTC
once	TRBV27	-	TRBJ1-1	CASSFSGTGGAFF	TGTGCCAGCAGTTTCTCTGGGACGGGGGGGGCTTTCTTT
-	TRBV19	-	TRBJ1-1	CASSIGSTEAFF	TGTGCCAGTAGTATTGGCAGTACTGAAGCTTTCTTT
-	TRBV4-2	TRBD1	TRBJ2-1	CASSQDAGGNEQFF	TGTGCCAGCAGCCAAGACGCAGGGGGCAATGAGCAGTTCTTC
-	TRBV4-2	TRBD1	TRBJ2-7	CASSRRDRAYEQYF	TGTGCCAGCAGCCGTAGGGACAGAGCCTACGAGCAGTACTTC
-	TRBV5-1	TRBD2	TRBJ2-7	CASQAGTSGSGEQYF	TGCGCCAGCCAGGCCGGGACTAGCGGCTCCGGCGAGCAGTACTTC
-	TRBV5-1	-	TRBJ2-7	CASSFDRFYEQYF	TGCGCCAGCAGCTTCGACAGGTTCTACGAGCAGTACTTC
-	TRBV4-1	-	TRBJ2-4	CASSLHFPGKNIQYF	TGCGCCAGCAGCCTCCATTTCCCAGGAAAAAACATTCAGTACTTC
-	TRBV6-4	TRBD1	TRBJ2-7	CASSSYRDSPVRSSYEQYF	TGTGCCAGCAGTTCCTACCGGGACAGCCCCGTCAGAAGCTCCTACGAGCAGTACTTC
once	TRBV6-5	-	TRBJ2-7	CATTSGWGLSEQYF	TGTGCCACCACTTCGGGTTGGGGGCTTAGCGAGCAGTACTTC
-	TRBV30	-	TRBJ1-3	CAWRYTGSQLSPSSGNTIYF	TGTGCCTGGAGATATACCGGGTCCCAGCTTTCTCCGAGCTCTGGAAACACCATATATTTT
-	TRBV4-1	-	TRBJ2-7	CASSLQAAYEQYF	TGCGCCAGCAGCTTACAGGCCGCCTACGAGCAGTACTTC
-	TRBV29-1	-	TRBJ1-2	CSVEKRGTGIYGYTF	TGCAGCGTTGAAAAAAGGGGGACGGGGATCTATGGCTACACCTTC
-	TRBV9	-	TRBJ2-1	CASSVDAGWYNEQFF	TGTGCCAGCAGCGTAGATGCAGGGTGGTACAATGAGCAGTTCTTC
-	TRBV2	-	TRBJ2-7	CASSVLGDGSEQYF	TGTGCCAGCAGTGTACTAGGAGACGGTAGCGAGCAGTACTTC
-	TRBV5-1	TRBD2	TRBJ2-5	CASSLNSGRAGETQYF	TGCGCCAGCAGCTTGAATAGCGGGAGGGCCGGGGAGACCCAGTACTTC
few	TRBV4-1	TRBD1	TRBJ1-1	CASWDSGQHTEAFF	TGCGCCAGCTGGGATTCGGGACAGCACACTGAAGCTTTCTTT
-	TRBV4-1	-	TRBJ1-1	CASSQGVMNTEAFF	TGCGCCAGCAGCCAAGGAGTGATGAACACTGAAGCTTTCTTT
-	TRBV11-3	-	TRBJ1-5	CASSSGTPTNQPQHF	TGTGCCAGCAGTTCCGGGACACCTACTAATCAGCCCCAGCATTTT
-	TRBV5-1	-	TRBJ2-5	CASSNQGWETQYF	TGCGCCAGCAGCAATCAGGGCTGGGAGACCCAGTACTTC
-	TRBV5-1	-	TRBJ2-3	CASSLGQLSDTQYF	TGCGCCAGCAGCTTGGGACAGCTTTCAGATACGCAGTATTTT
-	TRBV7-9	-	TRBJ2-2	CASRSGGELFF	TGTGCCAGCAGGTCCGGCGGGGAGCTGTTTTTT
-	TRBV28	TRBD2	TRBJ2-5	CASSLMAGVSETQYF	TGTGCCAGCAGTTTAATGGCGGGAGTCTCAGAGACCCAGTACTTC
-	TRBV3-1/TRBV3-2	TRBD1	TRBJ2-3	CASSRGDRYTDTQYF	TGTGCCAGCAGCCGAGGGGACAGATACACAGATACGCAGTATTTT